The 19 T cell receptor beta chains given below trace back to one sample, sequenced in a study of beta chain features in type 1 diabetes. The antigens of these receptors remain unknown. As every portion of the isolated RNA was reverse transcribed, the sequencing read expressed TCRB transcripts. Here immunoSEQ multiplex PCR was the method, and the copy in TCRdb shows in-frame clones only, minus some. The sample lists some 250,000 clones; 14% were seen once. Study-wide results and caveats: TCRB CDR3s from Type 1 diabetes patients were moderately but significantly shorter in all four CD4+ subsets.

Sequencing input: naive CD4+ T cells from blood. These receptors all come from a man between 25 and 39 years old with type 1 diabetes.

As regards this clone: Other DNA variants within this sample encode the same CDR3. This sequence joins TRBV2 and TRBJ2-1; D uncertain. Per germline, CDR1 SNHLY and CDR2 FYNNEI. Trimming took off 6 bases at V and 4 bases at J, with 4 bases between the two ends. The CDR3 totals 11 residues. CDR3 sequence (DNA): TGTGCCAGCAGCCCGTACAATGAGCAGTTCTTC. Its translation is CASSPYNEQFF.

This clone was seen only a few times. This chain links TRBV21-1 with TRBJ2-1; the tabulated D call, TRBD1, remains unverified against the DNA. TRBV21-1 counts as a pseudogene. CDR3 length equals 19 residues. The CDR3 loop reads CASSQKSMGAGTGINEQFF. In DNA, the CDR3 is TGTGCCAGCAGCCAAAAGTCGATGGGAGCCGGGACAGGGATAAATGAGCAGTTCTTC.

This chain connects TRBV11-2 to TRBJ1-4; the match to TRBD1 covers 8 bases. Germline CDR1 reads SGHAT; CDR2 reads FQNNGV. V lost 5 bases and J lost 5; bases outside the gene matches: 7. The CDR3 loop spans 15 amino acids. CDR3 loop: CASSTAGTGNEKLFF. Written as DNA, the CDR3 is TGTGCCAGCAGCACCGCCGGGACAGGCAATGAAAAACTGTTTTTT. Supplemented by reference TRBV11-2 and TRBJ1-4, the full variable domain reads EAGVAQSPRYKIIEKRQSVAFWCNPISGHATLYWYQQILGQGPKLLIQFQNNGVVDDSQLPKDRFSAERLKGVDSTLKIQPAKLEDSAVYLCASSTAGTGNEKLFFGSGTQLSVL.

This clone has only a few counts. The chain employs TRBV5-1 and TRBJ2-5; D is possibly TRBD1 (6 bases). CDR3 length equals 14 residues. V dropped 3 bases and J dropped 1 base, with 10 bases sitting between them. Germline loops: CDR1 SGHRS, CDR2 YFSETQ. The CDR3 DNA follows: TGCGCCAGCAGCTATATGGACAGCCAAGAGACCCAGTACTTC. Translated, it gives CASSYMDSQETQYF.

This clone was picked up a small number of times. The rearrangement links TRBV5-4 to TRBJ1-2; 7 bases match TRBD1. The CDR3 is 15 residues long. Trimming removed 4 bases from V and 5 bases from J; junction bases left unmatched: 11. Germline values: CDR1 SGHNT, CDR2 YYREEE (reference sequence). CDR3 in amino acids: CASSPARDRFYGYTF. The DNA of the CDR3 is TGTGCCAGCAGCCCGGCCCGGGACAGATTTTATGGCTACACCTTC.

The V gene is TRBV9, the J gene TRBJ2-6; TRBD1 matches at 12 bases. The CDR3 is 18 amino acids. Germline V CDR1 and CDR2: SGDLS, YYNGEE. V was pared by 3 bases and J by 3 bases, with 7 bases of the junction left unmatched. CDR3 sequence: CASSEGGDRGLGANVLTF. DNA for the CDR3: TGTGCCAGCAGCGAAGGGGGGGACAGGGGGCTTGGGGCCAACGTCCTGACTTTC. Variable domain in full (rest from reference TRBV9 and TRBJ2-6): DSGVTQTPKHLITATGQRVTLRCSPRSGDLSVYWYQQSLDQGLQFLIQYYNGEERAKGNILERFSAQQFPDLHSELNLSSLELGDSALYFCASSEGGDRGLGANVLTFGAGSRLTVL.

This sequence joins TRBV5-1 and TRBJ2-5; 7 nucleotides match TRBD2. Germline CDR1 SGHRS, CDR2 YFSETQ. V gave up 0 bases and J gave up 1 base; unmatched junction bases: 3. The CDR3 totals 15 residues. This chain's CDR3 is CASSLALAVQETQYF. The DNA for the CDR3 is TGCGCCAGCAGCTTGGCGCTAGCGGTCCAAGAGACCCAGTACTTC.

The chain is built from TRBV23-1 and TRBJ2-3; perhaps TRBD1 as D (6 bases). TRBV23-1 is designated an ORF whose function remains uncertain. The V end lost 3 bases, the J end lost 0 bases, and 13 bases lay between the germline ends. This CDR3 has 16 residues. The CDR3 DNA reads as TGCGCCAGCAGTCAGCCCGGACAGTTTAGCACAGATACGCAGTATTTT. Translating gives CASSQPGQFSTDTQYF.

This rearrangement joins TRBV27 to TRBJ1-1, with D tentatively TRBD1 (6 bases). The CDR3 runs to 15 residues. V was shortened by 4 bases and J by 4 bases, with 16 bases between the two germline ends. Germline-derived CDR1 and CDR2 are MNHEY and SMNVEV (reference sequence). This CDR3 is CASSSPDRWSTEAFF. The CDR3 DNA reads TGTGCCAGCAGTTCCCCGGACAGATGGAGCACTGAAGCTTTCTTT.

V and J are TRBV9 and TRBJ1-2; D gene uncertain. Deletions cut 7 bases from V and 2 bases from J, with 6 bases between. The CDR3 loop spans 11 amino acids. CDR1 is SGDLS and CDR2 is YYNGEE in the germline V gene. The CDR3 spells CASGKNYGYTF. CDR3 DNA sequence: TGTGCCAGCGGCAAGAACTATGGCTACACCTTC.

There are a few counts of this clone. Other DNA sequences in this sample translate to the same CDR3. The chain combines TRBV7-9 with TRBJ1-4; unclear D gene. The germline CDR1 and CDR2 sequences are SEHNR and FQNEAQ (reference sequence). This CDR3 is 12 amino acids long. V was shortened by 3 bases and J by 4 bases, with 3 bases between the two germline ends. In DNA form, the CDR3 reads TGTGCCAGCAGCTTCGGTAATGAAAAACTGTTTTTT. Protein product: CASSFGNEKLFF.

For the CDR3, the DNA is TGTGCCAGCAGCCCATTAGCGGGAGGGCCGTTTGAGCAGTTCTTC. Encoded protein: CASSPLAGGPFEQFF. The rearrangement links TRBV11-2 to TRBJ2-1, with TRBD2 matching over 11 bases. The CDR3 totals 15 residues. V was pared by 5 bases and J by 9 bases, with 9 bases of the junction left unmatched. The germline gives CDR1 SGHAT, CDR2 FQNNGV.

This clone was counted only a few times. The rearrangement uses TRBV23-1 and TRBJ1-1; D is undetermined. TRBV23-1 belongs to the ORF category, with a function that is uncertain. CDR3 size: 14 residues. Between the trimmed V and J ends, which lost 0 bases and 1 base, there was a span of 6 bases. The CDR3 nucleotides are TGCGCCAGCAGTCAATCTAGCCGGAACACTGAAGCTTTCTTT. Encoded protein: CASSQSSRNTEAFF.

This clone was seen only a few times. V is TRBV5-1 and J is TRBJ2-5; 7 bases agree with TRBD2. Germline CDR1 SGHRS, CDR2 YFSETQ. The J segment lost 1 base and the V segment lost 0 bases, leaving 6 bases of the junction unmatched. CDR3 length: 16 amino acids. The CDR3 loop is CASSLGGLDSQETQYF. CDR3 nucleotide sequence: TGCGCCAGCAGCTTGGGTGGACTAGACTCCCAAGAGACCCAGTACTTC.

The CDR3 nucleotides are TGTGCCAGCAGCTTAGGGGTAGCGGGGGGCCACAGCGAGACCCAGTACTTC. Protein product: CASSLGVAGGHSETQYF. The chain carries TRBV7-9 and TRBJ2-5, with TRBD2 identical over 10 bases. The germline gives CDR1 SEHNR, CDR2 FQNEAQ (reference sequence). The CDR3 covers 17 residues. J was trimmed by 5 bases and V by 1 base; bases with no gene match: 10. Filled out from reference TRBV7-9 and TRBJ2-5, the complete variable domain reads DTGVSQNPRHKITKRGQNVTFRCDPISEHNRLYWYRQTLGQGPEFLTYFQNEAQLEKSRLLSDRFSAERPKGSFSTLEIQRTEQGDSAMYLCASSLGVAGGHSETQYFGPGTRLLVL.

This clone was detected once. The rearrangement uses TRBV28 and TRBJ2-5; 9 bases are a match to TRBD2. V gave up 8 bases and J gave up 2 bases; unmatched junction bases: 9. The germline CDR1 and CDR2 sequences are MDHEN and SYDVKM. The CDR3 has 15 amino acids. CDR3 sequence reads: CASGTSRTLQETQYF. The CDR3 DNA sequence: TGTGCCAGCGGGACTAGCCGAACTCTGCAAGAGACCCAGTACTTC.

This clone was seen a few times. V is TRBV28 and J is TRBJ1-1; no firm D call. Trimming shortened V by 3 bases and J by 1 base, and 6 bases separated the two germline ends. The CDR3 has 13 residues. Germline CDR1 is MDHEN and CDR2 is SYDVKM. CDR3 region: CASSLYRNTEAFF. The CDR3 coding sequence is TGTGCCAGCAGTTTGTACAGGAACACTGAAGCTTTCTTT. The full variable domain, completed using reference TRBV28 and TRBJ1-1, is DVKVTQSSRYLVKRTGEKVFLECVQDMDHENMFWYRQDPGLGLRLIYFSYDVKMKEKGDIPEGYSVSREKKERFSLILESASTNQTSMYLCASSLYRNTEAFFGQGTRLTVV.

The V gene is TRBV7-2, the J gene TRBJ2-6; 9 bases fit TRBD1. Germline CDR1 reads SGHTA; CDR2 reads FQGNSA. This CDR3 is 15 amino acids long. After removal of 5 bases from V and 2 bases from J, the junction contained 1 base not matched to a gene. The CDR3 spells CASSGTGTGANVLTF. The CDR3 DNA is TGTGCCAGCAGCGGGACAGGGACTGGGGCCAACGTCCTGACTTTC. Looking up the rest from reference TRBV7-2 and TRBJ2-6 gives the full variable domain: GAGVSQSPSNKVTEKGKDVELRCDPISGHTALYWYRQSLGQGLEFLIYFQGNSAPDKSGLPSDRFSAERTGGSVSTLTIQRTQQEDSAVYLCASSGTGTGANVLTFGAGSRLTVL.

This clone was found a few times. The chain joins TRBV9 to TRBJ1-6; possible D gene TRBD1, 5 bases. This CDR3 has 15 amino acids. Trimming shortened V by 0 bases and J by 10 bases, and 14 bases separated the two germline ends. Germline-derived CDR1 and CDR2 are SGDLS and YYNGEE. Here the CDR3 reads CASSVGQGEGSPLHF. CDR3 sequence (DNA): TGTGCCAGCAGCGTAGGTCAAGGGGAAGGCTCACCCCTCCACTTT.